What follows are 4 T cell receptor beta chains derived from one specimen sequenced in a study of shared T cell receptors in the human thymus. Produced via immunoSEQ multiplex PCR; TCRdb's table is partial and in-frame only. The sample gives hundreds of thousands of clones, approximately 83% of which show up once; over 0.008% is in the top ten. The same sample was also studied in work on human thymus T cells.

The sequencing input was thymocytes. The origin of the receptors is a girl under three years old with a congenital heart defect.

The CDR3 DNA sequence: TGCGCCAGCAGCTTGGGAACACCCGGGGCTGAAGCTTTCTTT. It encodes CASSLGTPGAEAFF. The chain is built from TRBV5-1 and TRBJ1-1; D is unclear. CDR3 length equals 14 residues. V lost 0 bases and J lost 6, with 12 bases in between. Germline V gene sequence: CDR1 SGHRS, CDR2 YFSETQ. Complete variable domain (other parts from reference TRBV5-1 and TRBJ1-1): KAGVTQTPRYLIKTRGQQVTLSCSPISGHRSVSWYQQTPGQGLQFLFEYFSETQRNKGNFPGRFSGRQFSNSRSEMNVSTLELGDSALYLCASSLGTPGAEAFFGQGTRLTVV.

V gene TRBV28 combines with J gene TRBJ1-2; 8 bases fit TRBD1. Unmatched junction bases numbered 16, after V lost 4 bases and J lost 3 bases. Germline V gene sequence: CDR1 MDHEN, CDR2 SYDVKM. This CDR3 has 18 amino acids. CDR3 sequence: CASSSFSRQGAVDYGYTF. The CDR3 coding sequence is TGTGCCAGCAGTTCCTTTAGCAGGCAGGGGGCAGTTGACTATGGCTACACCTTC.

The rearrangement uses TRBV25-1 and TRBJ1-6, with D unresolved. V lost 4 bases and J lost 0, with 16 bases in between. The length of the CDR3 is 18 residues. Germline assignment: CDR1 MGHDK and CDR2 SYGVNS. The DNA of the CDR3 is TGTGCCAGCAGTGCGGCCCTTGGAGGGAGCTCCTATAATTCACCCCTCCACTTT. It is translated as CASSAALGGSSYNSPLHF. Based on the CDR3 plus reference TRBV25-1 and TRBJ1-6, the full variable domain is EADIYQTPRYLVIGTGKKITLECSQTMGHDKMYWYQQDPGMELHLIHYSYGVNSTEKGDLSSESTVSRIRTEHFPLTLESARPSHTSQYLCASSAALGGSSYNSPLHFGNGTRLTVT.

J is TRBJ1-6 and V is TRBV5-4; the D is unclear. Trimming removed 10 bases at V and 9 bases at J, with 8 bases between. Germline V CDR1 and CDR2: SGHNT, YYREEE (reference sequence). CDR3 length equals 10 residues. CDR3: CAGGVSPLHF. The DNA for the CDR3 is TGTGCCGGCGGGGTTTCACCCCTCCACTTT.